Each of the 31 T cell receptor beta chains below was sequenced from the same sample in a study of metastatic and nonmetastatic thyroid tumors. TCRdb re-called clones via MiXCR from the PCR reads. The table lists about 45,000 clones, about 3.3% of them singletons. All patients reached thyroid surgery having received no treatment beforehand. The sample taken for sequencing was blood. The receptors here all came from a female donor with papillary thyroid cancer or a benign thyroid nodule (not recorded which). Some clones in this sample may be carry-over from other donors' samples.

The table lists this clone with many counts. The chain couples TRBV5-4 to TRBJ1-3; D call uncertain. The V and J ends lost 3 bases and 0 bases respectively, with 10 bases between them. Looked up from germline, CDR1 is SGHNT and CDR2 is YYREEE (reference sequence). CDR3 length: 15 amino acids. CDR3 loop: CASSWAGSSGNTIYF. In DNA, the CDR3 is TGTGCCAGCAGCTGGGCCGGAAGCTCTGGAAACACCATATATTTT.

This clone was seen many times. The CDR3 reads CASSILAGLAKNIQYF. CDR3 DNA: TGTGCCAGCAGCATACTAGCGGGGTTAGCCAAAAACATTCAGTACTTC. The rearrangement uses TRBV7-8 and TRBJ2-4; 10 positions match TRBD2. CDR1 is SGHVS and CDR2 is FQNEAQ in the germline V gene. Trimming cost V 5 bases and J 0 bases; bases outside gene matches: 4. The CDR3 covers 16 residues.

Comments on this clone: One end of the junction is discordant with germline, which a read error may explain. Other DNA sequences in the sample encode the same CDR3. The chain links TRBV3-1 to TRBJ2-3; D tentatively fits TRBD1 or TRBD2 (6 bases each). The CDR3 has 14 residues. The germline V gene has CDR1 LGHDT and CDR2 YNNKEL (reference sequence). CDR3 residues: CASSLKRGADTQYF. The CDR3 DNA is TGTGCTAGCAGCCTGAAAAGGGGGGCAGATACGCAGTATTTT.

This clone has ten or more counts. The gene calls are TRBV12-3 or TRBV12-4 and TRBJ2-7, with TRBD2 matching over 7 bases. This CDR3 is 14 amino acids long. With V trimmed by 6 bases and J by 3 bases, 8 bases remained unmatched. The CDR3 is CASSRGLGYYEQYF. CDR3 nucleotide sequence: TGTGCCAGCAGCCGAGGACTAGGTTACTACGAGCAGTACTTC.

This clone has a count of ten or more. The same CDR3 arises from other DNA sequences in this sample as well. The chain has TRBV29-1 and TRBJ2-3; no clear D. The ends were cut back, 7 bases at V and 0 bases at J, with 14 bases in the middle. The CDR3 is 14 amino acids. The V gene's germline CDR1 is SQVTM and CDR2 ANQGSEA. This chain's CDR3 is CSAVGTTSTDTQYF. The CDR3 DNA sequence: TGCAGCGCCGTAGGTACTACTAGCACAGATACGCAGTATTTT.

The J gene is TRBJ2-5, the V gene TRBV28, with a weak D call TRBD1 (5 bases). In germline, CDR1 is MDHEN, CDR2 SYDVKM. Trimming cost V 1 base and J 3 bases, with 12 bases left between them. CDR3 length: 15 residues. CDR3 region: CASSLSRAGKETQYF. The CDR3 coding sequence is TGTGCCAGCAGTTTATCCAGAGCAGGGAAAGAGACCCAGTACTTC. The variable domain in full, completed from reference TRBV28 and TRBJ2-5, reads DVKVTQSSRYLVKRTGEKVFLECVQDMDHENMFWYRQDPGLGLRLIYFSYDVKMKEKGDIPEGYSVSREKKERFSLILESASTNQTSMYLCASSLSRAGKETQYFGPGTRLLVL.

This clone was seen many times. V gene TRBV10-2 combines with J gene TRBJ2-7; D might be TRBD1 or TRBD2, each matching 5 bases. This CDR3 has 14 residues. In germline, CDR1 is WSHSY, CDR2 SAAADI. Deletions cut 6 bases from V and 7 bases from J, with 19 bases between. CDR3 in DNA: TGCGCCAGCAGCGTACTTTCCGAGGGGTCTGAGCAGTACTTC. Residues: CASSVLSEGSEQYF.

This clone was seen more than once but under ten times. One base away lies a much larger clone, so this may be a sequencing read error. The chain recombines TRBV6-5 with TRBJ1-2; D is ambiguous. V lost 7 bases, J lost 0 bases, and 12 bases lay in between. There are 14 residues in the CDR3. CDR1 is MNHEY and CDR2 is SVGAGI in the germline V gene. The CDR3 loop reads CASILTDSNYGYTF. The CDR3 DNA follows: TGTGCCAGCATTTTGACGGATTCTAACTATGGCTACACCTTC.

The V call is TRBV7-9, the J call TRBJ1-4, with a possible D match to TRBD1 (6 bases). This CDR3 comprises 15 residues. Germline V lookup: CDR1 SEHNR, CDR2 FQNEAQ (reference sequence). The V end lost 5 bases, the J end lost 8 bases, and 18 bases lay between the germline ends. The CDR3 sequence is CASSRHSGGAEKLFF. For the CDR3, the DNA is TGTGCCAGCAGCCGCCATTCGGGGGGGGCAGAAAAACTGTTTTTT.

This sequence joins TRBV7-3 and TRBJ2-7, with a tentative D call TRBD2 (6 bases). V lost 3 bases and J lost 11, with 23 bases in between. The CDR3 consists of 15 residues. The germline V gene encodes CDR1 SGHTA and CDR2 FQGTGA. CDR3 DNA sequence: TGTGCCAGCAGCTTTTGGGCGGCCCCTACTCGGAGGGAGTACTTC. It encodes CASSFWAAPTRREYF.

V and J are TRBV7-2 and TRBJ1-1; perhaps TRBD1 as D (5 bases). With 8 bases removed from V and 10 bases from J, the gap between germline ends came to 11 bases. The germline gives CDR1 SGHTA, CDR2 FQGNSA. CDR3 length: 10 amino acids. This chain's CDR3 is CASGAGGAFF. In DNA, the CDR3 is TGTGCCAGCGGAGCCGGGGGAGCTTTCTTT. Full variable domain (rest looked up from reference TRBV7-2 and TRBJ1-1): GAGVSQSPSNKVTEKGKDVELRCDPISGHTALYWYRQSLGQGLEFLIYFQGNSAPDKSGLPSDRFSAERTGGSVSTLTIQRTQQEDSAVYLCASGAGGAFFGQGTRLTVV.

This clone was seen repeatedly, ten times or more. The CDR3, as DNA: TGTGCCAGCAAAGAAGAGACCTGGCGGGGGTATGGCTACACCTTC. This encodes CASKEETWRGYGYTF. This chain connects TRBV2 to TRBJ1-2; a possible D gene is TRBD1 (5 bases). The germline V gene has CDR1 SNHLY and CDR2 FYNNEI. Trimming shortened V by 7 bases and J by 5 bases, and 20 bases separated the two germline ends. The CDR3 is made up of 15 amino acids.

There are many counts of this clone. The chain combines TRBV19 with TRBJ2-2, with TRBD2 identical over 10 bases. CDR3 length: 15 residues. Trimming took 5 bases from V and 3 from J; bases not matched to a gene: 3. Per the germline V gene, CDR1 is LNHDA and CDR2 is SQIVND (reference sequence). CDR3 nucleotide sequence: TGTGCCAGTAGTGCCCTAGCGGGAGACACCGGGGAGCTGTTTTTT. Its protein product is CASSALAGDTGELFF. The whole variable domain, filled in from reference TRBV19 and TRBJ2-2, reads DGGITQSPKYLFRKEGQNVTLSCEQNLNHDAMYWYRQDPGQGLRLIYYSQIVNDFQKGDIAEGYSVSREKKESFPLTVTSAQKNPTAFYLCASSALAGDTGELFFGEGSRLTVL.

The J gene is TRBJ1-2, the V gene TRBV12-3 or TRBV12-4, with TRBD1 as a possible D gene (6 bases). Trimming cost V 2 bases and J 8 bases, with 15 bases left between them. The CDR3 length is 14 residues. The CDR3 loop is CASSLTSQGAGYTF. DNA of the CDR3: TGTGCCAGCAGTTTAACTTCACAGGGCGCCGGCTACACCTTC.

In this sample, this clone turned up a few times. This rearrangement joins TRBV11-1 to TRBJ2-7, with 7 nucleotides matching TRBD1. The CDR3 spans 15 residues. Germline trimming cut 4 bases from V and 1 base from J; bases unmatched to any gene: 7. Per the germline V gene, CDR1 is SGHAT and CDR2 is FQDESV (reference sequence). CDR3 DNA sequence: TGTGCCAGCAGCTCCAACCCGGGACAGTCCTACGAGCAGTACTTC. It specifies CASSSNPGQSYEQYF.

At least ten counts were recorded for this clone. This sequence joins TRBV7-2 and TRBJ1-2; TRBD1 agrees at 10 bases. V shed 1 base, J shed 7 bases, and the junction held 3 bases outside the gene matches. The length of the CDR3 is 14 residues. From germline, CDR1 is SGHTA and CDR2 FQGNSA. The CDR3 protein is CASSLEGTGVGYTF. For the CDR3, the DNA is TGTGCCAGCAGCTTAGAAGGGACAGGGGTTGGCTACACCTTC.

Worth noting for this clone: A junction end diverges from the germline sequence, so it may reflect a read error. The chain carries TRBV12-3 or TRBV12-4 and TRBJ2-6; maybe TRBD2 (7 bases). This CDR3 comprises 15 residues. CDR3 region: CASCLGGAGVNVLTF. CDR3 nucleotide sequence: TGTGCCAGCTGCTTGGGGGGGGCGGGGGTCAACGTCCTGACTTTC.

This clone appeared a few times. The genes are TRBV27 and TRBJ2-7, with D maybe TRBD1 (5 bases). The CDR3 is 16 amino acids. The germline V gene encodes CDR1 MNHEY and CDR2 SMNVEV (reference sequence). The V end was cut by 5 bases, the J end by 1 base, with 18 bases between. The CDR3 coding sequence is TGTGCCAGCAGTCTATTCTGGACAACCTCATCCTACGAGCAGTACTTC. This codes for CASSLFWTTSSYEQYF.

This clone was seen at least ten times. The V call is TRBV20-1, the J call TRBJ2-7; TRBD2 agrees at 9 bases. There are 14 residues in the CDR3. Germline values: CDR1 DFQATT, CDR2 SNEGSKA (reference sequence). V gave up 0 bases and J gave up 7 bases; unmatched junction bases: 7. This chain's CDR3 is CSARDLWREGEQYF. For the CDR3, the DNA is TGCAGTGCTAGAGATCTCTGGCGGGAGGGGGAGCAGTACTTC.

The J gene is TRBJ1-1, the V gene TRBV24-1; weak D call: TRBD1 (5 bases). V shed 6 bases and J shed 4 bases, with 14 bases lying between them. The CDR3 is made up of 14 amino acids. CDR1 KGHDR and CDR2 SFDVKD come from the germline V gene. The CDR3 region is CATSPGTAGTEAFF. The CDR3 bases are TGTGCCACCAGTCCGGGGACCGCGGGCACTGAAGCTTTCTTT.

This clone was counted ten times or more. The CDR3 DNA reads as TGTGCCAGCAGCCAAGATTGGGCACCTAACTATGGCTACACCTTC. This codes for CASSQDWAPNYGYTF. The V gene is TRBV4-2, the J gene TRBJ1-2, with D unresolved. Trimming pared 0 bases from V and 0 bases from J, leaving 8 bases between. Germline V gene data show CDR1 as LGHNA and CDR2 as YNFKEQ. CDR3 size: 15 residues.

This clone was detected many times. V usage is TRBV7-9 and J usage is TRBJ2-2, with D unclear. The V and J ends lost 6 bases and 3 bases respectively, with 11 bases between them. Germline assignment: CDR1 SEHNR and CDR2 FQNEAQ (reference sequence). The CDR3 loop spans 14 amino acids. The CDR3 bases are TGTGCCAGCAGGGAACGGAGAGACACCGGGGAGCTGTTTTTT. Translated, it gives CASRERRDTGELFF.

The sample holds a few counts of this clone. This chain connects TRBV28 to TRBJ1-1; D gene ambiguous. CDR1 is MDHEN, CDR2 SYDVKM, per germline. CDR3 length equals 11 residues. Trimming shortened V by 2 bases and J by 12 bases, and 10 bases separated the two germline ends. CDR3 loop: CASSLGLSTFF. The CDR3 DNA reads TGTGCCAGCAGTTTAGGGTTGTCAACTTTCTTT.

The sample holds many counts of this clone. CDR3 nucleotides: TGTGCCAGCAGGTCCGCCAGGGGTTACAACGAGCAGTACTTC. Residues: CASRSARGYNEQYF. The chain uses TRBV6-1 and TRBJ2-7; tentative D call: TRBD1 (6 bases). Trimming pared 6 bases from V and 5 bases from J, leaving 17 bases between. CDR1 MNHNS and CDR2 SASEGT come from the germline V gene. The CDR3 sequence is 14 residues long.

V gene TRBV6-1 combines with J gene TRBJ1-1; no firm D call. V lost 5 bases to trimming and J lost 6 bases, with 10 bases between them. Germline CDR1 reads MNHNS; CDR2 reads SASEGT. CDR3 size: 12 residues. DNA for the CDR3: TGTGCCAGCAGTTCCGGGCCCCCTGAAGCTTTCTTT. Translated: CASSSGPPEAFF.

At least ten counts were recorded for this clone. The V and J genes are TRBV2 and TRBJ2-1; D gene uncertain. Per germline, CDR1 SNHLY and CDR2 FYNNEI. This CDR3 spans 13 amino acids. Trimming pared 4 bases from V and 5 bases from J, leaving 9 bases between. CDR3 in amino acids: CASSVRSDNEQFF. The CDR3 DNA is TGTGCCAGCAGTGTCCGCAGCGACAATGAGCAGTTCTTC.

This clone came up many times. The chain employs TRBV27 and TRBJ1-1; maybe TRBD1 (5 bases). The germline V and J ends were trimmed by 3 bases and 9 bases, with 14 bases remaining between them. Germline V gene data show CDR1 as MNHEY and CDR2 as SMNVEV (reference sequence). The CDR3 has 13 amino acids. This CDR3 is CASSFLAGSQAFF. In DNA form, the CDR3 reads TGTGCCAGCAGTTTCTTGGCAGGGTCTCAAGCTTTCTTT.

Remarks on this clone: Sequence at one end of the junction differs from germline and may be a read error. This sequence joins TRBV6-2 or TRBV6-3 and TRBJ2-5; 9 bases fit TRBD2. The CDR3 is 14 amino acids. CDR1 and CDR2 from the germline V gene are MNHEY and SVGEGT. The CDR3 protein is CATCIAGERETQYF. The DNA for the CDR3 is TGTGCCACCTGCATAGCGGGAGAGAGAGAGACGCAGTACTTC.

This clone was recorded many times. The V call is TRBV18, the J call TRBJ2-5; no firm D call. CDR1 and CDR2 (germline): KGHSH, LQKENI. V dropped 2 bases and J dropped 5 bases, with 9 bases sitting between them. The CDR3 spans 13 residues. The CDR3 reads CASSPGSDETQYF. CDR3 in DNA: TGTGCCAGCTCACCAGGATCTGATGAGACCCAGTACTTC.

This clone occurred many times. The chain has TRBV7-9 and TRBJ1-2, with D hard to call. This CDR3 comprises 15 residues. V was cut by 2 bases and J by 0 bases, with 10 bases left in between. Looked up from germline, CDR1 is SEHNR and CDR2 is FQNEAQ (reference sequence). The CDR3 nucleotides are TGTGCCAGCAGCTTAAGTGACCCAGCTAACTATGGCTACACCTTC. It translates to CASSLSDPANYGYTF.

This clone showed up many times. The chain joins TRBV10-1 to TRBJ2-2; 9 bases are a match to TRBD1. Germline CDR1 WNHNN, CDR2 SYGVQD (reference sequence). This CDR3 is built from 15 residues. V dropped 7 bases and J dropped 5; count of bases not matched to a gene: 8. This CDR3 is CASTRNRGQTGELFF. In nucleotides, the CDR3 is TGCGCCAGCACCAGGAACAGGGGGCAAACCGGGGAGCTGTTTTTT.